This TCR beta chain was identified in a study of memory CD4+ T cells and cytomegalovirus serostatus (dated 2019 in TCRdb). General notes on the study: A total of about 33 healthy Belgian adults, of whom 9 were CMV seropositive and approximately 24 were CMV seronegative, were included in the cohort. To replicate a published TCR-based CMV serostatus classifier, the researchers sequenced the CD4+ memory TCRbeta repertoires of a Belgian cohort whose cytomegalovirus serostatus was known.

The CDR3 runs 12 amino acids, cysteine and phenylalanine included. Only the CDR3 DNA stays, 36 bases, in frame from base 1. V is pared back by 7 bases and J by 3 bases, with 9 bases lying between the germline termini. CDR1 SGHTA and CDR2 FQGNSA are derived from the germline V gene. Single viable CD3+CD4+CD8-CD45RO+ cells were sorted as memory CD4+ T cells on a FACSAria II. CMV serostatus was assessed using a Roche Elecsys assay, by which serum IgG against CMV pp150, pp28, p38 and p52 was detected. After the samples were thawed, total CD4+ T cells were enriched through positive selection using CD4 magnetic microbeads. The samples came from a different study that was designed specifically to examine the CD4+ T cell memory repertoire. Following standard operating procedures, peripheral blood mononuclear cells were isolated and cryopreserved, while serum was kept at -80 degrees C. The staining used CD3-PerCP (BW264/56), CD4-APC (RPA-T4), CD45RO-PE (UCHT1) and CD8-Pacific Orange (3B5) antibodies, and Sytox blue was used to exclude non-viable cells.

Beyond this particular receptor, the publication reports: The results were interpreted as suggesting that the CMV-associated TCR signature is mostly present in the CD4+ memory repertoire. Of under 200 previously reported CMV-associated TCRbeta sequences, 55 to 75 appeared in the CD4+ memory repertoires, each in one to five individuals. Unlike the original study, which covered naive and memory CD4+ and CD8+ populations, the Belgian study sequenced only CD4+CD45RO+ memory cells. CMV serostatus prediction reached a median bootstrapped AUC of roughly 0.95 with the original framework and 0.85 to 0.91 with a US-trained random forest. A median bootstrapped AUC of almost 0.96 with a 95% CI of 0.76-1.00 was achieved on the Belgian cohort by the original-framework classifier.

Note on this clone: Its antigen is unknown. No much larger clone is present one base from it, and per-base qualities are unavailable.

The Quick-DNA Microprep Kit was used to extract genomic DNA from the sorted cells. TCRbeta DNA was amplified with the immunoSEQ hsTCRbeta kit following the manufacturer's protocol. An Illumina MiSeq instrument was used to sequence the TCRbeta libraries. Concerning the study's data processing: Following removal of out-of-frame sequences, 2.3 million or so distinct TCRbeta sequences were retained, with an average of roughly 71,000 per individual. Each individual was scored according to the count of approximately 170 previously reported CMV-associated TCRbeta sequences and the total productive distinct TCRbeta count. A beta-binomial model was reimplemented in Python, and scikit-learn random forests with default parameters were trained on US cohort data. Classifier performance on the Belgian cohort was summarized as median AUC with percentile confidence intervals calculated over 10,000 bootstrap iterations. TCRdb took this table from immuneACCESS and kept in-frame rearrangements with V and J called. Such tables lack part of the clones; where checked against another copy, unresolved V genes explain under half of the gap, and the rest is unexplained. V and J calls and clone size follow that table, whereas D and trimming were derived from the DNA. The sample table shows 56,000 or so clones, and 82% are seen once. The ten top clones hold roughly 0.4% of the sample.

This receptor was obtained from an adult in good health and CMV-seronegative. Sequencing used memory CD4+ T cells from blood. The rearranged chain carries TRBV7-2 and TRBJ1-1, with no reliable assignment of the D segment. The sequenced DNA is TGTGCCAGCACTAAAAGTCACACTGAAGCTTTCTTT. Its coded protein is CASTKSHTEAFF.